This entry describes one T cell receptor beta chain. The data were taken from a study of control samples from healthy donors and cancer patients. Only in-frame clones appear in the TCRdb table, and some are missing; sequencing was by immunoSEQ multiplex PCR. The sample has around 52,000 clones, approximately 90% seen once. This receptor was identified in a young man with colorectal cancer. The material sequenced was PBMCs.

The CDR3, as DNA: TGTGCCAGCAGTGGACAGCCCTACAATGAGCAGTTCTTC. Translation gives CASSGQPYNEQFF. The genes are TRBV6-2 or TRBV6-3 and TRBJ2-1; a weak D match, TRBD1 (6 bases). CDR3 size: 13 residues. The germline V and J ends were trimmed by 5 bases and 2 bases, with 7 bases remaining between them. Germline V gene sequence: CDR1 MNHEY, CDR2 SVGEGT.